The 16 T cell receptor beta chains given below trace back to one sample, sequenced in a study of shared clonotypes between healthy human individuals. Repertoires were generated with immunoSEQ multiplex PCR, while TCRdb's copy carries only in-frame clones and drops some. The data show hundreds of thousands of clones, around 74% seen once. The specimen sequenced was memory CD4+ T cells sorted from blood. Regarding subset: CD45RA-negative fraction. All receptors come from a woman aged 25 to 39 in good health.

The chain is built from TRBV19 and TRBJ2-7, with no clear D. Trimming left V 5 bases short and J 6 bases short, with 11 bases between. CDR1 and CDR2 (germline): LNHDA, SQIVND (reference sequence). This CDR3 spans 12 amino acids. The CDR3 loop reads CASSLRRIEQYF. The CDR3 DNA sequence: TGTGCCAGTAGTCTACGTCGGATCGAGCAGTACTTC.

This clone appeared once. This chain uses TRBV7-9 with TRBJ2-3; maybe TRBD2 (6 bases). Germline V CDR1 and CDR2: SEHNR, FQNEAQ (reference sequence). V was clipped by 5 bases and J by 0 bases, with 12 bases between them. CDR3 length: 15 amino acids. CDR3 loop: CASSLDYTSTDTQYF. DNA for the CDR3: TGTGCCAGCAGCCTGGACTACACAAGCACAGATACGCAGTATTTT.

The V and J genes are TRBV25-1 and TRBJ2-5, with TRBD1 matching over 7 bases. V shed 6 bases and J 7 bases; nucleotides not matched to a gene: 11. CDR1 is MGHDK and CDR2 is SYGVNS in the germline V gene. The CDR3 is made up of 14 amino acids. The chain's CDR3 is CASRDRVGLLTQYF. For the CDR3, the DNA is TGTGCCAGCAGAGACAGGGTCGGTTTATTGACCCAGTACTTC.

In nucleotides, the CDR3 is TGTGCCAGCAGCCGGGACAGAGAGACCCAGTACTTC. It translates to CASSRDRETQYF. The V gene is TRBV5-4, the J gene TRBJ2-5; TRBD1 matches at 7 bases. Germline CDR1 and CDR2: SGHNT and YYREEE (reference sequence). The trim removed 4 bases at V and 4 bases at J, leaving 1 base unmatched. The CDR3 extends over 12 amino acids. The full variable domain, in which reference TRBV5-4 and TRBJ2-5 provide the parts outside the CDR3, is ETGVTQSPTHLIKTRGQQVTLRCSSQSGHNTVSWYQQALGQGPQFIFQYYREEENGRGNFPPRFSGLQFPNYSSELNVNALELDDSALYLCASSRDRETQYFGPGTRLLVL.

Ten or more counts support this clone. J is TRBJ2-1 and V is TRBV19; 15 bases agree with TRBD2. This CDR3 is built from 17 residues. Per germline, CDR1 LNHDA and CDR2 SQIVND (reference sequence). With 7 bases clipped from V and 0 bases from J, the junction kept 4 bases outside the gene matches. CDR3 DNA sequence: TGTGCCAGTAAAGGACTAGCGGGAGGGGACTCCTACAATGAGCAGTTCTTC. Encoded protein: CASKGLAGGDSYNEQFF. Full variable domain (missing parts from reference TRBV19 and TRBJ2-1): DGGITQSPKYLFRKEGQNVTLSCEQNLNHDAMYWYRQDPGQGLRLIYYSQIVNDFQKGDIAEGYSVSREKKESFPLTVTSAQKNPTAFYLCASKGLAGGDSYNEQFFGPGTRLTVL.

V gene TRBV6-1 combines with J gene TRBJ2-2, with D possibly being TRBD1 (6 bases). This CDR3 comprises 16 residues. Trimming shortened V by 2 bases and J by 2 bases, and 12 bases separated the two germline ends. CDR1 MNHNS and CDR2 SASEGT come from the germline V gene. The CDR3 sequence is CASSESRGQNTGELFF. In DNA form, the CDR3 reads TGTGCCAGCAGTGAATCCCGGGGACAAAACACCGGGGAGCTGTTTTTT.

As for this clone: Other nucleotide sequences in the sample specify the same CDR3. The chain joins TRBV28 to TRBJ2-7, with a tentative D call TRBD1 (5 bases). V lost 10 bases and J lost 3, with 10 bases in between. The CDR3 spans 11 residues. Germline assignment: CDR1 MDHEN and CDR2 SYDVKM. In DNA, the CDR3 is TGTGCCACACGACAGTACTACGAGCAGTACTTC. Amino acid sequence: CATRQYYEQYF.

The sample holds many counts of this clone. The identical CDR3 is also encoded by other nucleotide sequences in the sample. J is TRBJ1-2 and V is TRBV19; no clear D. The ends were cut back, 2 bases at V and 2 bases at J, with 9 bases in the middle. Germline V gives CDR1 LNHDA, CDR2 SQIVND (reference sequence). This CDR3 is 14 amino acids long. In DNA form, the CDR3 reads TGTGCCAGTAGTATACACGGACTGAACTATGGCTACACCTTC. It encodes CASSIHGLNYGYTF.

This clone was counted only a few times. The chain carries TRBV10-2 and TRBJ1-5, with a tentative D call TRBD1 (6 bases). Germline V lookup: CDR1 WSHSY, CDR2 SAAADI. The CDR3 covers 14 residues. V lost 6 bases to trimming and J lost 3 bases, with 12 bases between them. CDR3 sequence reads: CASRDGQYNQPQHF. CDR3 in DNA: TGCGCCAGCAGGGACGGACAGTACAATCAGCCCCAGCATTTT.

Only a few counts were recorded for this clone. This sequence joins TRBV6-1 and TRBJ1-3; D gene uncertain. Germline values: CDR1 MNHNS, CDR2 SASEGT. V dropped 4 bases and J dropped 0 bases, with 13 bases sitting between them. CDR3 length equals 16 residues. The CDR3 DNA reads TGTGCCAGCAGTGCCCGAACAGCGAACTCTGGAAACACCATATATTTT. This translates into CASSARTANSGNTIYF.

The chain is built from TRBV10-2 and TRBJ2-1, with 7 bases aligning to TRBD2. The germline CDR1 and CDR2 sequences are WSHSY and SAAADI. The CDR3 has 13 residues. The V gene end was trimmed by 7 bases and the J gene end by 6 bases; junction bases not matched to a gene: 6. This chain's CDR3 is CASILGTTNEQFF. CDR3 DNA sequence: TGCGCCAGCATCCTCGGGACTACCAATGAGCAGTTCTTC.

The chain recombines TRBV5-1 with TRBJ2-3; 10 nucleotides match TRBD2. The V gene end was trimmed by 5 bases and the J gene end by 3 bases; junction bases not matched to a gene: 6. The CDR3 covers 15 residues. Germline V lookup: CDR1 SGHRS, CDR2 YFSETQ. In nucleotides, the CDR3 is TGCGCCAGCAGGTCTGGGACTAGCGAAACAGATACGCAGTATTTT. It is translated as CASRSGTSETDTQYF.

In its sample, this clone was seen once. The rearrangement joins TRBV10-2 to TRBJ2-7; D may be TRBD1 (6 bases). Between the trimmed V and J ends, which lost 11 bases and 1 base, there was a span of 18 bases. CDR1 and CDR2 (germline): WSHSY, SAAADI. This CDR3 has 14 amino acids. As DNA, the CDR3 is TGCGCCGGCGCCCCTGGACAGACTTCCTACGAGCAGTACTTC. This codes for CAGAPGQTSYEQYF.

The chain has TRBV27 and TRBJ1-2; D gene unclear. Trimming took off 4 bases at V and 8 bases at J, with 17 bases between the two ends. Germline V gene data show CDR1 as MNHEY and CDR2 as SMNVEV (reference sequence). CDR3 length: 14 amino acids. Here the CDR3 reads CASSSAGGVGGYTF. Written as DNA, the CDR3 is TGTGCCAGCAGTTCGGCAGGCGGGGTTGGGGGCTACACCTTC.

As concerns this clone: Other DNA sequences within the sample encode an identical CDR3. The rearrangement joins TRBV5-1 to TRBJ2-1, with 7 bases matching TRBD2. The CDR3 has 15 residues. Germline V gene data show CDR1 as SGHRS and CDR2 as YFSETQ. J lost 4 bases, V lost 2 bases, and 6 bases had no gene match. The CDR3 here is CASSLSSGAYNEQFF. The CDR3 bases are TGCGCCAGCAGCTTATCTAGCGGAGCTTACAATGAGCAGTTCTTC.

The sample holds one count of this clone. This rearrangement joins TRBV6-1 to TRBJ2-5, with 9 nucleotides matching TRBD1. CDR3 length equals 14 residues. From germline, CDR1 is MNHNS and CDR2 SASEGT. Trimming removed 6 bases from V and 4 bases from J; junction bases left unmatched: 6. CDR3 amino acids: CASSWTGEGETQYF. CDR3 in DNA: TGTGCCAGCAGCTGGACAGGGGAGGGAGAGACCCAGTACTTC.